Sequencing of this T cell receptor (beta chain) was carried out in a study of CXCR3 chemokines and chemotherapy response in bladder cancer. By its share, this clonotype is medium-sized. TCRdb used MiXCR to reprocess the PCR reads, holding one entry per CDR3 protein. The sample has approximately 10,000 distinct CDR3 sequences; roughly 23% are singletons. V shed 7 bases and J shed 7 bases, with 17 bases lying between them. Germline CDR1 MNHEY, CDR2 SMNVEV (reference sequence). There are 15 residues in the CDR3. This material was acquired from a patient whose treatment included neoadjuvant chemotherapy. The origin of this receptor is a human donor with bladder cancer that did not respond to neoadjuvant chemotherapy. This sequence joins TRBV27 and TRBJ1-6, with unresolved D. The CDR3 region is CASTARGLENSPLHF. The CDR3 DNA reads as TGTGCCAGCACAGCCCGAGGACTAGAGAATTCACCCCTCCACTTT.